The sequence of this T cell receptor (beta chain) was determined in a study of OX40 agonist ivuxolimab in advanced cancers. At the level of the study: Hepatocellular carcinoma, melanoma, renal cell or head and neck cancer was diagnosed in the dose-escalation patients. Aged roughly 23 to 80 with a mean of 60 years, they were almost 85% male. Overall study results and limits: The investigators did not determine what antigen specificity the expanded peripheral T cells had.

The protocol was immunoSEQ multiplex PCR, while the TCRdb copy is restricted to in-frame clones and leaves out a portion. The sample has 65,000 to 90,000 clones; roughly 88% are singletons. Trimming cost V 0 bases and J 7 bases, with 7 bases left between them. This CDR3 spans 11 amino acids. CDR1 and CDR2 (germline): SQVTM, ANQGSEA. For this clone: The antigen is not known.

This receptor was taken from an adult with an advanced solid tumor such as melanoma, head and neck, liver or kidney cancer. Sequenced material: CD4+ or CD8+ T cells sorted from blood, taken in a trial of the OX40 agonist ivuxolimab. This chain connects TRBV29-1 to TRBJ2-7; D not resolved. The CDR3 is CSVEDLGEQYF. The CDR3 nucleotides are TGCAGCGTTGAAGATCTGGGGGAGCAGTACTTC.